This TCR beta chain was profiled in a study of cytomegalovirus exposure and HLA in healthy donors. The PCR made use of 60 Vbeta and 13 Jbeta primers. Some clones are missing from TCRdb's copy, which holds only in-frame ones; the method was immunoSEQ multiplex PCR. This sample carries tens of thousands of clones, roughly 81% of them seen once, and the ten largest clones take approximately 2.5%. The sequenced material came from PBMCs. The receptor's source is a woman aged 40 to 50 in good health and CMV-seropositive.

Written as DNA, the CDR3 is TGTGCCAGCAGCCGGACAGGGACCTACGAGCAGTACTTC. It encodes CASSRTGTYEQYF. The chain is built from TRBV5-6 and TRBJ2-7, with 8 positions matching TRBD1. Germline V lookup: CDR1 SGHDT, CDR2 YYEEEE. With V trimmed by 4 bases and J by 2 bases, 2 bases remained unmatched. The CDR3 consists of 13 residues.